The 14 T cell receptor beta chains below come from one sample, sequenced in a study of beta chain features in type 1 diabetes. No antigen has been assigned to these receptors. Every bit of the isolated RNA underwent reverse transcription, so sequencing read expressed TCRB transcripts. TCRdb keeps only in-frame clones here, not all; method: immunoSEQ multiplex PCR. The sample has more than 250,000 clones, 14% to 15% seen once; the top ten hold 0.015% to 0.017%. Broader study findings: Researchers report that Type 1 diabetes patients had moderately but significantly shorter TCRB CDR3s across all four CD4+ subsets.

Sequenced material: naive CD4+ T cells from blood. Receptors originate from a man between 18 and 35 years old with type 1 diabetes.

The CDR3 coding sequence is TGTGCCAGCAGTGTAATAACAGGGGTCGATCAGCCCCAGCATTTT. It codes for CASSVITGVDQPQHF. The chain is built from TRBV28 and TRBJ1-5; 7 nucleotides agree with TRBD1. V shed 5 bases, J shed 5 bases, and the junction held 9 bases outside the gene matches. This CDR3 has 15 amino acids. Looked up from germline, CDR1 is MDHEN and CDR2 is SYDVKM.

This clone has more than one count but fewer than ten. The genes are TRBV25-1 and TRBJ2-3, with D maybe TRBD2 (5 bases). Between the trimmed V and J ends, which lost 7 bases and 6 bases, there was a span of 11 bases. The CDR3 has 12 residues. Germline lookup yields CDR1 MGHDK and CDR2 SYGVNS. The CDR3 loop is CASIAPGDTQYF. The CDR3 bases are TGTGCCAGCATCGCCCCGGGGGATACGCAGTATTTT. Together with reference TRBV25-1 and TRBJ2-3, the CDR3 gives the full variable domain: EADIYQTPRYLVIGTGKKITLECSQTMGHDKMYWYQQDPGMELHLIHYSYGVNSTEKGDLSSESTVSRIRTEHFPLTLESARPSHTSQYLCASIAPGDTQYFGPGTRLTVL.

This clone was recorded a few times. CDR3 sequence (DNA): TGTGCCAGCAGCCCCATGGGACAGGGAAACATTCAGTACTTC. Protein product: CASSPMGQGNIQYF. The gene calls are TRBV7-2 and TRBJ2-4; 9 nucleotides agree with TRBD1. The ends lost 5 bases at V and 6 bases at J; junction bases unmatched: 5. The CDR3 totals 14 residues. Germline V gene data show CDR1 as SGHTA and CDR2 as FQGNSA.

This clone occurred a few times. The chain carries TRBV28 and TRBJ2-6; 11 positions match TRBD2. Germline V gene data show CDR1 as MDHEN and CDR2 as SYDVKM. This CDR3 contains 20 residues. After removal of 6 bases from V and 0 bases from J, the junction contained 13 bases not matched to a gene. The CDR3 sequence is CASRRSRGLAENSGANVLTF. The CDR3 DNA reads as TGTGCCAGCAGGCGATCAAGGGGACTAGCGGAAAACTCTGGGGCCAACGTCCTGACTTTC.

This chain uses TRBV28 with TRBJ2-7; 9 positions agree with TRBD2. Germline V gene lookup returns CDR1 MDHEN and CDR2 SYDVKM. The CDR3 loop spans 14 amino acids. J was trimmed by 5 bases and V by 6 bases; bases with no gene match: 8. The CDR3 sequence is CASRLSGGTNEQYF. The CDR3 DNA reads TGTGCCAGCAGACTCAGCGGGGGGACAAACGAGCAGTACTTC.

V is TRBV5-1 and J is TRBJ2-5, with 8 positions matching TRBD1. Germline-derived CDR1 and CDR2 are SGHRS and YFSETQ. The CDR3 sequence is 13 residues long. V dropped 4 bases and J dropped 6; count of bases not matched to a gene: 5. The CDR3 protein is CASSLQGAQTQYF. For the CDR3, the DNA is TGCGCCAGCAGCCTTCAGGGGGCTCAGACCCAGTACTTC.

This sequence joins TRBV6-5 and TRBJ2-1; 8 nucleotides match TRBD2. There are 15 residues in the CDR3. Germline CDR1 MNHEY, CDR2 SVGAGI. The V and J ends lost 6 bases and 9 bases, in that order; junction bases with no gene match: 13. CDR3 residues: CASSFPSGGGGEQFF. The CDR3 DNA reads TGTGCCAGCAGCTTCCCCAGCGGGGGAGGCGGTGAGCAGTTCTTC.

With regard to this clone: At one end, the junction sequence differs from germline, possibly due to a read error. The chain has TRBV5-1 and TRBJ2-2; TRBD2 might be the D (6 bases). The CDR3 sequence is 15 residues long. Germline V CDR1 and CDR2: SGHRS, YFSETQ. For the CDR3, the DNA is TGCGCCAGCAGATTGGAGGGGCTTAACACCGGGGAGCTGTTTTTT. Amino acids: CASRLEGLNTGELFF.

The rearrangement joins TRBV7-2 to TRBJ1-5, with D hard to call. Germline loops: CDR1 SGHTA, CDR2 FQGNSA. Trimming shortened V by 5 bases and J by 5 bases, and 19 bases separated the two germline ends. This CDR3 has 16 amino acids. The CDR3 loop is CASSKWQTPLDQPQHF. CDR3 DNA sequence: TGTGCCAGCAGCAAATGGCAGACACCTCTCGATCAGCCCCAGCATTTT.

This clone was counted between two and nine times. The chain employs TRBV7-2 and TRBJ2-5; 10 nucleotides line up with TRBD2. The length of the CDR3 is 15 residues. Germline CDR1 reads SGHTA; CDR2 reads FQGNSA. V lost 3 bases to trimming and J lost 2 bases; unmatched junction nucleotides: 3. CDR3 in DNA: TGTGCCAGCAGCTTCCGAGCGGGGGGGCAAGAGACCCAGTACTTC. This gives the protein CASSFRAGGQETQYF.

The chain uses TRBV30 and TRBJ1-1, with D possibly being TRBD1 (6 bases). Trimming left V 4 bases short and J 6 bases short, with 12 bases between. The CDR3 has 12 amino acids. Germline-derived CDR1 and CDR2 are GTSNPN and SVGIG (reference sequence). CDR3 in amino acids: CAWKGDGPEAFF. For the CDR3, the DNA is TGTGCCTGGAAGGGGGACGGACCTGAAGCTTTCTTT.

The chain has TRBV6-4 and TRBJ2-1; 10 bases agree with TRBD2. CDR3 size: 15 residues. CDR1 is MRHNA and CDR2 is SNTAGT in the germline V gene. The V and J ends lost 2 bases and 9 bases, in that order; junction bases with no gene match: 7. The CDR3 protein is CASSDGLAGAGEQFF. As DNA, the CDR3 is TGTGCCAGCAGTGACGGGCTAGCGGGAGCGGGTGAGCAGTTCTTC.

This clone was detected many times. The chain links TRBV12-5 to TRBJ2-1; possibly TRBD1 for D (5 bases). The germline gives CDR1 LGHNT, CDR2 FRNRAP. The CDR3 extends over 13 amino acids. V was pared by 5 bases and J by 8 bases, with 13 bases between. The CDR3 DNA follows: TGTGCTAGTGGTCCAACCAGGGTGGATGAGCAGTTCTTC. This encodes CASGPTRVDEQFF.

The V gene is TRBV19, the J gene TRBJ2-7; tentatively, D is TRBD2 (5 bases). V gave up 7 bases and J gave up 7 bases, with 17 bases separating them. This CDR3 is 13 amino acids long. CDR1 LNHDA and CDR2 SQIVND come from the germline V gene (reference sequence). The CDR3 spells CASTSGPGGEQYF. CDR3 bases: TGTGCCAGTACCAGCGGCCCCGGCGGGGAGCAGTACTTC.